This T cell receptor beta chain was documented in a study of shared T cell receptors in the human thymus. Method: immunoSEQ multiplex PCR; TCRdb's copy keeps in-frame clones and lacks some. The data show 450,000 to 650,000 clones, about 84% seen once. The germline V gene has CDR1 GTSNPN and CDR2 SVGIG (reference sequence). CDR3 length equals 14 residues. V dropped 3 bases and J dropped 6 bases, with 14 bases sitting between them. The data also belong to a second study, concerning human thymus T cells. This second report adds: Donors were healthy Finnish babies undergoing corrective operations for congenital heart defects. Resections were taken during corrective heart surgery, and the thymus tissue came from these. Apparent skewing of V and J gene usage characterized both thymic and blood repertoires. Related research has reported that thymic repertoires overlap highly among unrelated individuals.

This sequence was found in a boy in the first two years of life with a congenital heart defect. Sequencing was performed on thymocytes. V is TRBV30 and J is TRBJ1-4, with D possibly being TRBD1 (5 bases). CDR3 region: CAWSAGPRDEKLFF. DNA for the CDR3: TGTGCCTGGAGCGCCGGCCCCAGGGATGAAAAACTGTTTTTT.